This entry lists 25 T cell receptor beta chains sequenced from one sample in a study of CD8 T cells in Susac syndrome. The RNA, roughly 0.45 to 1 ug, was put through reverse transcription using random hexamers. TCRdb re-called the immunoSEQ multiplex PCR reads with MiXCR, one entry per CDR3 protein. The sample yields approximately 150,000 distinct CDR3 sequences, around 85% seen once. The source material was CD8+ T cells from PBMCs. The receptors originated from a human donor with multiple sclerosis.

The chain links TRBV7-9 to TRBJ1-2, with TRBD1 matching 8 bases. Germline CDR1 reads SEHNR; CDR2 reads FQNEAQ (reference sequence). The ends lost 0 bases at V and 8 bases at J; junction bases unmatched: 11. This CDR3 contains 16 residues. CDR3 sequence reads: CASSLASRDRFEGYTF. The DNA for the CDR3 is TGTGCCAGCAGCTTAGCGTCCCGGGACAGGTTCGAGGGCTACACCTTC.

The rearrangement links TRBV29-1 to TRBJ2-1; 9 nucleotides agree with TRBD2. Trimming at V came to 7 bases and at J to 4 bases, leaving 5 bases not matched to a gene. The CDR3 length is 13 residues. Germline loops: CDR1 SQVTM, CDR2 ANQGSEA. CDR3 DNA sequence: TGCAGCGCCGTGACTAGCGGTTACAATGAGCAGTTCTTC. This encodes CSAVTSGYNEQFF.

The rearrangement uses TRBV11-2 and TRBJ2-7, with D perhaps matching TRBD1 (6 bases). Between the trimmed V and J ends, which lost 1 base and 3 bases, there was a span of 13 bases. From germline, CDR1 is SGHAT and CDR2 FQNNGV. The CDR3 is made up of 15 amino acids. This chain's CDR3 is CASSLGTALGYEQYV. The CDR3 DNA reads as TGTGCCAGCAGCTTAGGGACAGCCCTGGGCTACGAGCAGTACGTC.

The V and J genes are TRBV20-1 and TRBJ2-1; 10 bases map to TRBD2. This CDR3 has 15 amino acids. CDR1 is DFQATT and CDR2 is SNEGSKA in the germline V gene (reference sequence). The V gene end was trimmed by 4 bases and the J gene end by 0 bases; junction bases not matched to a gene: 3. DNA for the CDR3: TGCAGTGCTACCGCTAGCGGGAGCTCCTACAATGAGCAGTTCTTC. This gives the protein CSATASGSSYNEQFF.

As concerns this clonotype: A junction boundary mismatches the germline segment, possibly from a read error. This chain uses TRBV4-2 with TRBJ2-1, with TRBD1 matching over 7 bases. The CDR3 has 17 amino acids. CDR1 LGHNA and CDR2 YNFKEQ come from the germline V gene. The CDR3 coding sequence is TGTGCCAGCAGCCGCACCCAGGGGGACGCCCACTACAATGAGCAGCTCTTC. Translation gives CASSRTQGDAHYNEQLF.

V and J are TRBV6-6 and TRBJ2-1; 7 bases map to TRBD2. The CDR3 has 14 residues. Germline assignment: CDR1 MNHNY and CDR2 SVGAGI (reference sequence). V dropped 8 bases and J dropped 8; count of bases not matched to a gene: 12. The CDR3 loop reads CASGIPAGRYEQFF. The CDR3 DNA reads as TGTGCCAGCGGTATCCCAGCGGGAAGATATGAGCAGTTCTTC.

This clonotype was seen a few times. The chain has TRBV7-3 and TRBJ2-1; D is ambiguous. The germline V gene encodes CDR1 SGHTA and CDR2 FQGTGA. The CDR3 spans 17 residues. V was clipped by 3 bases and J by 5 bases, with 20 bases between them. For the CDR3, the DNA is TGTGCCAGCAGCTTTGGTTGGGTGGTAGGAAAGGACAATGAGCAGTTCTTC. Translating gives CASSFGWVVGKDNEQFF.

The CDR3 nucleotides are TGCAGTGCTAGACCCCGCGGATTAGCGGGGGTACCGAAAAACAATGAGCAGTTCTTC. It translates to CSARPRGLAGVPKNNEQFF. The chain recombines TRBV20-1 with TRBJ2-1; TRBD2 matches at 9 bases. Germline CDR1 reads DFQATT; CDR2 reads SNEGSKA (reference sequence). The CDR3 runs to 19 residues. Unmatched junction bases numbered 19, after V lost 2 bases and J lost 5 bases.

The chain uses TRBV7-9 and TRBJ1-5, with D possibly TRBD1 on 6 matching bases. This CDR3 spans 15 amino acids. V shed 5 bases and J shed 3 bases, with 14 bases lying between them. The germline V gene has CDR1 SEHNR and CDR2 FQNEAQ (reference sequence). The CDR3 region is CASSQTTGNNQPQHF. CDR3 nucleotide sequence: TGTGCCAGCAGCCAAACTACAGGGAACAATCAGCCCCAGCATTTT.

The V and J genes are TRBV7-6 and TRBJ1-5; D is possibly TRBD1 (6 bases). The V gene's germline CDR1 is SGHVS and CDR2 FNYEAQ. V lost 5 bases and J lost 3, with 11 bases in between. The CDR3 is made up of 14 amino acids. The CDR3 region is CASSGRGPNQPQHF. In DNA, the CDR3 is TGTGCCAGCAGCGGCAGGGGCCCCAATCAGCCCCAGCATTTT. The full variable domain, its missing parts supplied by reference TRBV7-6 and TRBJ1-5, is GAGVSQSPRYKVTKRGQDVALRCDPISGHVSLYWYRQALGQGPEFLTYFNYEAQQDKSGLPNDRFSAERPEGSISTLTIQRTEQRDSAMYRCASSGRGPNQPQHFGDGTRLSIL.

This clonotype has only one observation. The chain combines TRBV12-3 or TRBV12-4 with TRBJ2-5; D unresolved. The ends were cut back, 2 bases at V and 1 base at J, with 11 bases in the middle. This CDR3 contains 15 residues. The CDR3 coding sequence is TGTGCCAGCAGTTTAAGTCCGGATTTCCAAGAGACCCAGTACTTC. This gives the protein CASSLSPDFQETQYF.

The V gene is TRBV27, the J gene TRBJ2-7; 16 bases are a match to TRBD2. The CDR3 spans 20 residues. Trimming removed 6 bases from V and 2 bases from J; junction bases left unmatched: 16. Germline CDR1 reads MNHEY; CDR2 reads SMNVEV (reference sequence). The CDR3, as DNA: TGTGCCAGCAGCCACTATCCTCACTCGGGACTAGCGGGAGGGCCCTACGAGCAGTACGTC. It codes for CASSHYPHSGLAGGPYEQYV.

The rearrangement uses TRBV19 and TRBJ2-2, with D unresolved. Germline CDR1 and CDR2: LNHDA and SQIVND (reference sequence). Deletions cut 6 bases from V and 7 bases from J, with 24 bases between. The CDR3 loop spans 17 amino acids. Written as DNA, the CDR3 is TGTGCCAGTAGCCCTTGGGCCTCGCGTAAGGCCCTCGGGGAGCTGTTTTTT. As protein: CASSPWASRKALGELFF.

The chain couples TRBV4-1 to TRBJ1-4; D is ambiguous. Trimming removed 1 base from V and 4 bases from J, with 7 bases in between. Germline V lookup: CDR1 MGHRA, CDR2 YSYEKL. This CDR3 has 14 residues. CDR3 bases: TGCGCCAGCAGCCAAGTGTCCCTTAATGAAAAACTGTTTTTT. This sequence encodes CASSQVSLNEKLFF.

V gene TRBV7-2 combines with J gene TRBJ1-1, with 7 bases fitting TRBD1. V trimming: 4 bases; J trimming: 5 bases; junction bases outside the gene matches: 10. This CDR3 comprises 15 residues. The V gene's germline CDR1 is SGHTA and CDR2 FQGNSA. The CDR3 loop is CASSSRQGLSTEAFF. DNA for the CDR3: TGTGCCAGCAGCTCCCGACAGGGTTTGAGTACTGAAGCTTTCTTT.

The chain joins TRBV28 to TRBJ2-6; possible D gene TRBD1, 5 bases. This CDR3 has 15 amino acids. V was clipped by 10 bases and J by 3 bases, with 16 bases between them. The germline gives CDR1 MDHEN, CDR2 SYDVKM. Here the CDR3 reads CAILPHQGGANVLTF. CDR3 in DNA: TGTGCCATACTACCCCACCAGGGTGGGGCCAACGTCCTGACTTTC.

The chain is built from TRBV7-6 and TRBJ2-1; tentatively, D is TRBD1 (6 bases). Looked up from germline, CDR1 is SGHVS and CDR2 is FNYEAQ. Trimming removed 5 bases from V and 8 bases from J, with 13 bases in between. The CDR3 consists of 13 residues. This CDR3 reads CASSQSQGHEQFF. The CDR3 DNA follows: TGTGCCAGCAGCCAATCCCAGGGGCATGAGCAGTTCTTC.

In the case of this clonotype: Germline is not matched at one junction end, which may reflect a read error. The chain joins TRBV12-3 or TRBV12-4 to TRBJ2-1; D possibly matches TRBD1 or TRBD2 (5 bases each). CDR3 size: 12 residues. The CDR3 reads CASSPGTLGRLF. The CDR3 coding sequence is TGTGCCAGCAGTCCCGGGACCCTAGGGCGGTTATTC.

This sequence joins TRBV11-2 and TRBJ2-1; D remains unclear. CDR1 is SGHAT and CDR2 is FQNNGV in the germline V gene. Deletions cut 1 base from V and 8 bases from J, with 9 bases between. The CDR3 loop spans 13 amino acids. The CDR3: CASSLGPADEQFF. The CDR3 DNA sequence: TGTGCCAGCAGCTTAGGTCCGGCTGATGAGCAGTTCTTC.

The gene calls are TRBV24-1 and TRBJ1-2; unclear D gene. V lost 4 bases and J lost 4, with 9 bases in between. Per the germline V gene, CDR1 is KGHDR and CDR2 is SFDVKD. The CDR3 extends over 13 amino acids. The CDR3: CATSETRGYGYTF. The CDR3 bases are TGTGCCACCAGTGAAACGAGAGGCTATGGCTACACCTTC.

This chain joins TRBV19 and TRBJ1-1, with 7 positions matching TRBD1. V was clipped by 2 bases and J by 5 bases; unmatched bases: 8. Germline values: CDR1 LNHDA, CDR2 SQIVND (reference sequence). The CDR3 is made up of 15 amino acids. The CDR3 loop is CASSITAGGFTEAFF. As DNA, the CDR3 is TGTGCCAGTAGTATAACCGCAGGGGGATTTACTGAAGCTTTCTTT.

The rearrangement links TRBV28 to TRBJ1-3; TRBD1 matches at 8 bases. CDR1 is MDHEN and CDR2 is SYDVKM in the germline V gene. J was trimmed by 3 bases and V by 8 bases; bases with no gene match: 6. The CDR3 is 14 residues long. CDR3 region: CASDRGWGGNTIYF. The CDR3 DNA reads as TGTGCCAGCGACAGGGGCTGGGGTGGAAACACCATATATTTT.

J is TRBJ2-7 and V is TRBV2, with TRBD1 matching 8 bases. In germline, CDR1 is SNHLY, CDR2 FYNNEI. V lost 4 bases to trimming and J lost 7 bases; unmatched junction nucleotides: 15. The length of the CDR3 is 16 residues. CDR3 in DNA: TGTGCCAGCAGTGCGAACTCAGGGGGCTGGACAGAAGAGCAGTACTTC. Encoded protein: CASSANSGGWTEEQYF.

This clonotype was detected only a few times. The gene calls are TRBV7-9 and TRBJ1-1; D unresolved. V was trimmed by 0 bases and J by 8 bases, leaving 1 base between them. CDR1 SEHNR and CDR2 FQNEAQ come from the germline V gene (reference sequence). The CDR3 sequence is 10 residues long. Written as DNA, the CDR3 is TGTGCCAGCAGCTTAGCGGAAGCTTTCTTT. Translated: CASSLAEAFF. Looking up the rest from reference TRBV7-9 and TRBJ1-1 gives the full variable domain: DTGVSQNPRHKITKRGQNVTFRCDPISEHNRLYWYRQTLGQGPEFLTYFQNEAQLEKSRLLSDRFSAERPKGSFSTLEIQRTEQGDSAMYLCASSLAEAFFGQGTRLTVV.

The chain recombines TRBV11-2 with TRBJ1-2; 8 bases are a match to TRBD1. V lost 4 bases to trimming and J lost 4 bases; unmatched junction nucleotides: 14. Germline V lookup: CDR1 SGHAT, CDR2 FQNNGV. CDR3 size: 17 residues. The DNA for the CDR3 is TGTGCCAGCAGCTCCCGGACAGGGCTCGAGTACGCCTATGGCTACACCTTC. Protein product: CASSSRTGLEYAYGYTF.